The clone carrying this T cell receptor (beta chain) was detected many times. Germline loops: CDR1 SNHLY, CDR2 FYNNEI. V lost 6 bases to trimming and J lost 5 bases; unmatched junction nucleotides: 10. The CDR3 spans 14 residues. This record comes from a study of neurological immune-mediated disorders. TCRdb re-derived calls from the 5' RACE reads in MiXCR, one entry per CDR3 protein. The sample shows 20,000 or so distinct CDR3 sequences, around 10% of them seen only once. The sequence derives from a woman in her forties or fifties in good health. The sequenced sample was CD8+ T cells from blood. The rearrangement links TRBV2 to TRBJ2-7, with TRBD2 identical over 7 bases. CDR3 sequence: CASRKGGREDEQYF. The CDR3 nucleotides read TGTGCCAGCAGGAAGGGCGGGAGAGAGGACGAGCAGTACTTC.